These T cell receptor beta chains were read from a single sample in a study of T cells in Graves' hyperthyroidism and ophthalmopathy. TCRdb independently ran MiXCR on the multiplex PCR reads; one entry per CDR3 protein. This table holds some 250,000 distinct CDR3 sequences, about 14% found once. Sequencing was carried out using blood. The receptors shown here come from a middle-aged woman with Graves' hyperthyroidism that later progressed to Graves' ophthalmopathy. Both conserved end residues are part of each CDR3. The D gene is left open where the match is weak. Only part of the rows carry a size: once, few, many, or a class if the clone is expanded.

TRBJ2-1 TRBV14 . . TGTACCAGCAGCCAAGATAAGGATTGGCGCAATGAGCAGTTCTTC CTSSQDKDWRNEQFF
TRBJ1-5 TRBV6-1 . many TGTGCCAGCAGTGAGGGGGTTATTGGCAATCAGCCCCAGCATTTT CASSEGVIGNQPQHF
TRBJ1-4 TRBV5-1 . . TGCGCCAGCAGCTTTGCCGGGGATGGTGAAAAACTGTTTTTT CASSFAGDGEKLFF
TRBJ2-3 TRBV27 . many TGTGCCAGCAGTTTCCCCTCAGATACGCAGTATTTT CASSFPSDTQYF
TRBJ2-5 TRBV6-1 . . TGTGCCAGCAGTCTCCGCGACAGGTTTTTTCAAGAGACCCAGTACTTC CASSLRDRFFQETQYF
TRBJ1-6 TRBV3-1 . few TGTGCCAGCAGCCAGGGTAAAAGGGTACCCCTCCACTTT CASSQGKRVPLHF
TRBJ2-1 TRBV19 . . TGTGCCAGTAGTTTTGCTGGGTTAGCGGAATACAATGAGCAGTTCTTC CASSFAGLAEYNEQFF
TRBJ2-2 TRBV11-3 . . TGTGCCAGCAGCTCCCAACAGGGTAACATCGGGGAGCTGTTTTTT CASSSQQGNIGELFF
TRBJ2-4 TRBV19 . few TGTGCCAGTAGTAGTGGCGGTAGCGGATCCAAAAACATTCAGTACTTC CASSSGGSGSKNIQYF
TRBJ2-2 TRBV13 . . TGTGCCAGCAGCTTCTTAGCGATCGGGGAGCTGTTTTTT CASSFLAIGELFF